This T cell receptor (beta chain) stems from a study of early stage breast cancer tumors. The CDR3 sequence is 11 residues long. Germline V gene sequence: CDR1 SQVTM, CDR2 ANQGSEA. Between the trimmed V and J ends, which lost 5 bases and 1 base, there was a span of 5 bases. Each sample had two DNA replicates, approximately 0.52 ug blood or about 1.5 ug tissue. Produced via immunoSEQ multiplex PCR; TCRdb's table is partial and in-frame only. The sample yields approximately 50,000 clones, about 80% seen once. The receptor was isolated from a person aged 30 to 40 with breast cancer. The source material was blood. The gene calls are TRBV29-1 and TRBJ1-1, with D unclear. The CDR3, as DNA: TGCAGCGTTCCTAAGAACACTGAAGCTTTCTTT. It is translated as CSVPKNTEAFF.